This T cell receptor beta chain was captured in a study of cytomegalovirus exposure and HLA in healthy donors. Study-wide results and limits: Some TCR beta chains (roughly 160 of them) were listed as cytomegalovirus-associated. Other equally common chains were less clonally expanded than HLA-associated TCR beta chains, a later analysis showed. A later analysis appeared to link common viral pathogens to several of the most significant clusters.

Turning to this clone: The target antigen is unknown.

Vbeta (60) and Jbeta (13) primers were used in the PCR. As handled by the study authors: Later, 80 million or so unique TCR beta chains were counted in an analysis, and 8.5 million to 13 million of them were shared. Clones were read by immunoSEQ multiplex PCR, and TCRdb kept only the in-frame ones, dropping some. V, J and clone size are those of that table, while D and trimming were read from the DNA. The sample includes 100,000 or so clones, 77% seen only once; the top ten take 9.5% to 12%. Sequenced sample: PBMCs. The receptor's source is a man aged 35 to 55 in good health and CMV-seropositive.

The CDR3 nucleotides read TGCGCCAGCAGGGGCGACAGGTACCAAGAGACCCAGTACTTC. Its protein is CASRGDRYQETQYF. The V and J genes are TRBV4-1 and TRBJ2-5, with D maybe TRBD1 (6 bases). Trimming stripped 6 bases from V and 0 bases from J, with 11 bases between. The CDR3 covers 14 residues. Looked up from germline, CDR1 is MGHRA and CDR2 is YSYEKL.